The rows below give T cell receptor beta chains drawn from one sample of a study of a mutant IDH1 vaccine in newly diagnosed glioma. Sequenced by immunoSEQ multiplex PCR; TCRdb stores in-frame clones only, minus some. Here the sample spans 68,000 or so clones, around 74% being singletons. The sample was PBMCs, taken from a glioma patient treated with radiotherapy, temozolomide or both. The receptors come from a man aged 50 or older with glioma. Both conserved end residues are part of each CDR3.

TRBV5-1	TRBJ1-1	CASSGWTGEATEAFF
TRBV10-3	TRBJ2-7	CAISSTLGTGDYEQYF
TRBV5-4	TRBJ2-3	CASSLVADTQYF
TRBV27	TRBJ1-1	CASSSRVMTTEAFF
TRBV28	TRBJ2-1	CASAFRDEQFF
TRBV6-1	TRBJ1-6	CASRPGHHNSPLHF
TRBV29-1	TRBJ2-1	CSVRDRGLDEQFF
TRBV19	TRBJ1-6	CASSFGSYNSPLHF
TRBV7-9	TRBJ1-5	CASSLANQPQHF
TRBV5-4	TRBJ2-7	CASSRTDGPRYF
TRBV11-1	TRBJ2-2	CASSPTGAGELFF
TRBV4-2	TRBJ1-5	CASSQDRQGAISNQPQHF
TRBV9	TRBJ1-4	CASSTRQELANEKLFF
TRBV6-5	TRBJ2-7	CASGVSSAYEQYF
TRBV6-5	TRBJ2-2	CASFARGLAGELFF
TRBV19	TRBJ1-1	CASSIGGRVLMNTEAFF
TRBV6-6	TRBJ2-7	CASSWTSGGNEQYF
TRBV5-1	TRBJ2-5	CASSFWGRVGETQYF
TRBV25-1	TRBJ1-4	CASSDQGATNEKLFF
TRBV30	TRBJ2-5	CAWATGGFQETQYF
TRBV30	TRBJ1-3	CAWGWAVGNTIYF
TRBV10-2	TRBJ2-7	CASSDWGSYEQYF
TRBV29-1	TRBJ1-1	CSVGFTNTEAFF
TRBV19	TRBJ1-2	CASSALDRGDYGYTF
TRBV9	TRBJ2-3	CASSVGSSGGHGTDTQYF
TRBV9	TRBJ1-1	CASSVDPTDTEAFF
TRBV9	TRBJ1-1	CASSPSGGTEAFF
TRBV6-1	TRBJ1-5	CASKSNGYQPQHF
TRBV20-1	TRBJ1-2	CSAYREYGYTF
TRBV4-3	TRBJ2-2	CASSRVGAGELFF
TRBV10-3	TRBJ2-7	CAIEETGSYEQYF
TRBV2	TRBJ1-2	CASSPTENYGYTF
TRBV28	TRBJ1-2	CASSPASYGYTF
TRBV4-3	TRBJ1-5	CASSQDWVGPNQPQHF
TRBV27	TRBJ1-1	CASLRLTGGTEAFF
TRBV27	TRBJ1-1	CASSLTGGLTEAFF
TRBV6-5	TRBJ1-1	CASRGPPGGTEAFF
TRBV5-1	TRBJ1-2	CASSLGDLVYGYTF
TRBV6-5	TRBJ1-5	CASSYAGTGEQPQHF
TRBV5-4	TRBJ1-2	CASSSPRAGDGYTF
TRBV6-5	TRBJ2-7	CASSYSSGKDEQYF
TRBV5-4	TRBJ2-7	CASSLRGALAEQYF
TRBV9	TRBJ2-2	CASSVAGELFF
TRBV5-1	TRBJ2-1	CASSLGPAGPGHEQFF